Given below is one TCR beta chain in context. The data derive from a study of blood T cell repertoires in COVID-19. Study background: Italy, Spain and the United States were the sources of the convalescent and acute COVID-19 samples. PBMCs, B-cell-depleted T cells, or T cells were the source of the cDNA or gDNA that made up the material.

Per the original data handling: Amplification with reference gene primers provided the estimates of nucleated cell counts. Produced via immunoSEQ multiplex PCR; TCRdb's table is partial and in-frame only. V and J calls plus clone size are reproduced from that table; the DNA served to infer D and trimming. In the table there are about 140,000 clones, roughly 79% of which are singletons. The CDR3 consists of 16 residues. The V gene end was trimmed by 4 bases and the J gene end by 4 bases; junction bases not matched to a gene: 13. Germline CDR1 reads LGHNA; CDR2 reads YNFKEQ. Specimen: peripheral blood. The origin of this receptor is a human donor in a cohort sampled during active COVID-19. The chain carries TRBV4-2 and TRBJ2-7, with 7 bases that match TRBD2. CDR3 nucleotides: TGTGCCAGCAGCCCCAGAATTGGGGCGGGAGAATACGAGCAGTACTTC. Translating it yields CASSPRIGAGEYEQYF.